Following are 14 T cell receptor beta chains from one sample sequenced in a study of T cells in localized non-small cell lung cancer. Profiled with immunoSEQ multiplex PCR; TCRdb holds only in-frame clones, not every one. The table includes about 59,000 clones, roughly nine tenths detected once. Sequenced here: peripheral blood, sampled before any cancer treatment. The receptors originated from a man aged 35 to 69 with stage I lung adenocarcinoma.

The V call is TRBV9, the J call TRBJ2-1; D is possibly TRBD2 (6 bases). CDR3 length equals 14 residues. The germline V gene has CDR1 SGDLS and CDR2 YYNGEE. Trimming took off 2 bases at V and 1 base at J, with 7 bases between the two ends. This chain's CDR3 is CASSVSGSYNEQFF. CDR3 nucleotide sequence: TGTGCCAGCAGCGTCAGCGGGTCCTACAATGAGCAGTTCTTC.

This clone was recorded only once. The J gene is TRBJ2-2, the V gene TRBV28; 9 positions match TRBD2. The germline V gene has CDR1 MDHEN and CDR2 SYDVKM. This CDR3 comprises 15 residues. V shed 8 bases, J shed 1 base, and the junction held 5 bases outside the gene matches. DNA for the CDR3: TGTGCCAGCGCGAAGACTAGCGGGAACACCGGGGAGCTGTTTTTT. It codes for CASAKTSGNTGELFF.

This rearrangement joins TRBV30 to TRBJ2-1; 7 nucleotides agree with TRBD2. CDR3 length: 15 residues. Germline V gene sequence: CDR1 GTSNPN, CDR2 SVGIG (reference sequence). The V and J ends lost 4 bases and 0 bases, in that order; junction bases with no gene match: 6. The CDR3 DNA reads TGTGCCTGGACTTACGGCGGGAGCTCCTACAATGAGCAGTTCTTC. Translated: CAWTYGGSSYNEQFF.

The chain links TRBV13 to TRBJ2-1; D unresolved. V lost 4 bases and J 5 bases, leaving 9 bases between the germline ends. The CDR3 spans 13 residues. The germline V gene encodes CDR1 PRHDT and CDR2 FYEKMQ (reference sequence). CDR3 DNA sequence: TGTGCCAGCAGCTCCCCCAGCGACAATGAGCAGTTCTTC. Translation: CASSSPSDNEQFF.

V gene TRBV15 combines with J gene TRBJ1-2; D is perhaps TRBD1 (6 bases). V gave up 5 bases and J gave up 7 bases, with 11 bases separating them. The germline CDR1 and CDR2 sequences are LNHNV and YYDKDF (reference sequence). The CDR3 totals 12 residues. CDR3 in DNA: TGTGCCACCAGCTACGACAGGAGTGGCTACACCTTC. It specifies CATSYDRSGYTF.

The J gene is TRBJ2-3, the V gene TRBV7-2; TRBD2 aligns across 9 bases. Germline assignment: CDR1 SGHTA and CDR2 FQGNSA. CDR3 length: 14 amino acids. V dropped 6 bases and J dropped 8; count of bases not matched to a gene: 9. For the CDR3, the DNA is TGTGCCAGCAGTTCAGCCGGGACTAGCAGTACGCAGTATTTT. Protein: CASSSAGTSSTQYF.

The CDR3, as DNA: TGCGCCAGCAGCCAAACGGGACAGGGAATCGGGGAGCTGTTTTTT. Amino acid sequence: CASSQTGQGIGELFF. V usage is TRBV4-1 and J usage is TRBJ2-2; 9 bases are shared with TRBD1. The CDR3 contains 15 residues. Germline trimming cut 2 bases from V and 7 bases from J; bases unmatched to any gene: 5. The V gene's germline CDR1 is MGHRA and CDR2 YSYEKL.

The V gene is TRBV4-1, the J gene TRBJ2-7; a weak D match, TRBD1 (6 bases). CDR1 and CDR2 (germline): MGHRA, YSYEKL. V shed 4 bases and J shed 0 bases, with 22 bases lying between them. CDR3 length: 18 amino acids. The CDR3 sequence: CASSPYAGYGQSSYEQYF. The CDR3 DNA follows: TGCGCCAGCAGCCCCTACGCCGGTTACGGACAGAGCTCCTACGAGCAGTACTTC.

The chain is built from TRBV6-5 and TRBJ1-2; 8 nucleotides line up with TRBD1. V dropped 6 bases and J dropped 9; count of bases not matched to a gene: 12. CDR3 size: 14 residues. CDR1 and CDR2 (germline): MNHEY, SVGAGI. The CDR3 nucleotides are TGTGCCAGCAGAGGGGGACAGGAGAGTCAAAGCTACACCTTC. Translating it yields CASRGGQESQSYTF.

In DNA, the CDR3 is TGTGCCAGCTCCCTGGACAGGGGGCAGCCCCAGCATTTT. Translating gives CASSLDRGQPQHF. V gene TRBV6-1 combines with J gene TRBJ1-5; 10 positions match TRBD1. This CDR3 has 13 amino acids. J was trimmed by 7 bases and V by 8 bases; bases with no gene match: 5. Germline V gene data show CDR1 as MNHNS and CDR2 as SASEGT.

The rearrangement links TRBV16 to TRBJ1-1; 9 bases fit TRBD1. Germline V lookup: CDR1 KGHSY, CDR2 FQNENV. The CDR3 consists of 15 residues. V was pared by 4 bases and J by 1 base, with 4 bases of the junction left unmatched. Here the CDR3 DNA reads TGTGCCAGCAGCCTCACGGGACAGGGGAACACTGAAGCTTTCTTT. Protein product: CASSLTGQGNTEAFF.

The chain carries TRBV11-2 and TRBJ2-7; TRBD1 or TRBD2 may be the D gene (5 bases each). Trimming removed 1 base from V and 2 bases from J, with 18 bases in between. Germline assignment: CDR1 SGHAT and CDR2 FQNNGV. There are 17 residues in the CDR3. The CDR3 DNA is TGTGCCAGCAGCTTAGGGCCCCCAGGGACCCGTCCCTACGAGCAGTACTTC. The encoded protein is CASSLGPPGTRPYEQYF.

V gene TRBV4-2 combines with J gene TRBJ2-1; D may match TRBD1 or TRBD2 (5 bases each). CDR3 length: 15 residues. Germline V CDR1 and CDR2: LGHNA, YNFKEQ. Trimming cost V 0 bases and J 4 bases, with 10 bases left between them. This CDR3 is CASSQDLGDYNEQFF. As DNA, the CDR3 is TGTGCCAGCAGCCAAGATCTGGGGGATTACAATGAGCAGTTCTTC.

The J gene is TRBJ2-1, the V gene TRBV5-1, with 9 bases identical to TRBD2. This CDR3 has 15 amino acids. Germline CDR1 is SGHRS and CDR2 is YFSETQ. J gave up 2 bases and V 5 bases, and 5 bases lay outside the gene matches. This chain's CDR3 is CASSLAGDPYNEQFF. The DNA of the CDR3 is TGCGCCAGCAGTTTAGCGGGGGACCCCTACAATGAGCAGTTCTTC.